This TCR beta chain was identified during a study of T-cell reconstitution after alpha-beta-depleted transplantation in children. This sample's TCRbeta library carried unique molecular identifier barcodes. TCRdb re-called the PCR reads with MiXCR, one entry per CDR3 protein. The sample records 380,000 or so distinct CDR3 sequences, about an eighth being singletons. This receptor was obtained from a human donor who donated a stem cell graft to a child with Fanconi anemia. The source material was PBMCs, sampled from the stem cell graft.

This chain's CDR3 is CATSREAGGQQPQHF. Written as DNA, the CDR3 is TGTGCCACCAGCAGAGAGGCAGGGGGCCAACAGCCCCAGCATTTT. The chain carries TRBV15 and TRBJ1-5; TRBD1 aligns across 8 bases. V was pared by 0 bases and J by 7 bases, with 5 bases of the junction left unmatched. Germline CDR1 LNHNV, CDR2 YYDKDF (reference sequence). CDR3 length: 15 residues.